Listed below are T cell receptor beta chains from one sample, sequenced in a study of regulatory T cells in long-lasting Graves disease. A single record per CDR3 protein comes from TCRdb applying MiXCR to the multiplex PCR reads. The sample has under 500,000 distinct CDR3 sequences; 15% to 20% are singletons. This sample was also put to use in a study of T cells in Graves' hyperthyroidism and ophthalmopathy.

Sequencing was performed on peripheral blood mononuclear cells (PBMCs), taken at new diagnosis, from a patient treated with antithyroid drugs. Receptor source: a woman under 40 with Graves disease. Both conserved end residues are part of each CDR3. The D gene is left open where the match is weak. Clone size appears in some rows only: once, few, many, or a class for an expanded clone.

d_call: .; clone_size: many; v_call: TRBV24-1; j_call: TRBJ2-3; cdr3_nt: TGTGCCACCAGTGATTCCGGAATCAAGGGGGAGGCAGATACGCAGTATTTT; cdr3_aa: CATSDSGIKGEADTQYF
d_call: TRBD1; clone_size: once; v_call: TRBV6-1; j_call: TRBJ2-1; cdr3_nt: TGTGCCAGCCGACGTCCCGGGACAGGGGGTGAGCAGTTCTTC; cdr3_aa: CASRRPGTGGEQFF
d_call: TRBD2; clone_size: .; v_call: TRBV20-1; j_call: TRBJ2-7; cdr3_nt: TGCAGTGTCGGGACTAGTCTTTACGAGCAGTACTTC; cdr3_aa: CSVGTSLYEQYF
d_call: .; clone_size: .; v_call: TRBV4-3; j_call: TRBJ2-7; cdr3_nt: TGCGCCAGCAGCCAAGTTCTGGAGGGACCCTTCTACGAGCAGTACTTC; cdr3_aa: CASSQVLEGPFYEQYF
d_call: .; clone_size: .; v_call: TRBV28; j_call: TRBJ1-4; cdr3_nt: TGTGCCAGCAGTTTAGGGGGGCGTTATGAAAAACTGTTTTTT; cdr3_aa: CASSLGGRYEKLFF
d_call: .; clone_size: many; v_call: TRBV27; j_call: TRBJ1-1; cdr3_nt: TGTGCCAGTAACGCCCGACGGGAAAACACTGAAGCTTTCTTT; cdr3_aa: CASNARRENTEAFF
d_call: .; clone_size: many; v_call: TRBV7-9; j_call: TRBJ2-7; cdr3_nt: TGTGCCAGCAGCTTTGTGGACTACGAGCAGTACTTC; cdr3_aa: CASSFVDYEQYF
d_call: .; clone_size: many; v_call: TRBV20-1; j_call: TRBJ1-5; cdr3_nt: TGCAGTGCTAGGGAAGACGGGACACACAATCAGCCCCAGCATTTT; cdr3_aa: CSAREDGTHNQPQHF
d_call: .; clone_size: .; v_call: TRBV29-1; j_call: TRBJ2-3; cdr3_nt: TGCAGCGTGGGCGGGAGCACAGATACGCAGTATTTT; cdr3_aa: CSVGGSTDTQYF
d_call: .; clone_size: many; v_call: TRBV18; j_call: TRBJ1-5; cdr3_nt: TGTGCCAGCTCACCGGCGGTCGACAGTGACAATCAGCCCCAGCATTTT; cdr3_aa: CASSPAVDSDNQPQHF
d_call: .; clone_size: many; v_call: TRBV6-1; j_call: TRBJ1-2; cdr3_nt: TGTGCCAGCAGGGGGCCCAGCTATGGCTACACCTTC; cdr3_aa: CASRGPSYGYTF
d_call: TRBD1; clone_size: many; v_call: TRBV28; j_call: TRBJ1-5; cdr3_nt: TGTGCCAGCAGTTACCAGACAGGGACTTGGAATCAGCCCCAGCATTTT; cdr3_aa: CASSYQTGTWNQPQHF
d_call: .; clone_size: many; v_call: TRBV6-9; j_call: TRBJ1-4; cdr3_nt: TGTGCCAGCAGTTGGGGACGGAGTAATGAAAAACTGTTTTTT; cdr3_aa: CASSWGRSNEKLFF
d_call: .; clone_size: few; v_call: TRBV20-1; j_call: TRBJ2-1; cdr3_nt: TGCAGTGCTAGAGATGGTCGAAGGGACGCAGAGCCTTACAATGAGCAGTTCTTC; cdr3_aa: CSARDGRRDAEPYNEQFF
d_call: .; clone_size: .; v_call: TRBV7-9; j_call: TRBJ2-1; cdr3_nt: TGTGCCAGCAGCTACGGGAGTTCCTCCTACAATGAGCAGTTCTTC; cdr3_aa: CASSYGSSSYNEQFF
d_call: TRBD2; clone_size: many; v_call: TRBV28; j_call: TRBJ2-3; cdr3_nt: TGTGCCAGCAGTGGGGCAAGACTAGCAGGAACAGATACGCAGTATTTT; cdr3_aa: CASSGARLAGTDTQYF
d_call: .; clone_size: few; v_call: TRBV7-9; j_call: TRBJ1-2; cdr3_nt: TGTGCCAGCAGCCACTCCGCAGGGGTTTGGGTTAACTATGGCTACACCTTC; cdr3_aa: CASSHSAGVWVNYGYTF
d_call: TRBD2; clone_size: many; v_call: TRBV13; j_call: TRBJ2-7; cdr3_nt: TGTGCCAGCAGCTTATTAGCGGGAGGCTACGAGCAGTACTTC; cdr3_aa: CASSLLAGGYEQYF
d_call: TRBD2; clone_size: many; v_call: TRBV11-2; j_call: TRBJ2-7; cdr3_nt: TGTGCCAGCAGCAATCGGGCGGGCGGGAGAGTATACGAGCAGTACTTC; cdr3_aa: CASSNRAGGRVYEQYF
d_call: TRBD1; clone_size: many; v_call: TRBV20-1; j_call: TRBJ1-2; cdr3_nt: TGCAGTGCTAAGACGACAGGGTTGAATGGCTACACCTTC; cdr3_aa: CSAKTTGLNGYTF
d_call: .; clone_size: many; v_call: TRBV5-1; j_call: TRBJ1-4; cdr3_nt: TGCGCCAGCAGCTTCCGGGGCCCCTCCGGAGAAAAACTGTTTTTT; cdr3_aa: CASSFRGPSGEKLFF
d_call: .; clone_size: .; v_call: TRBV6-1; j_call: TRBJ2-7; cdr3_nt: TGTGCCAGCAGGCCTCATGGTCCCTACGAGCAGTACTTC; cdr3_aa: CASRPHGPYEQYF
d_call: .; clone_size: few; v_call: TRBV6-5; j_call: TRBJ1-1; cdr3_nt: TGTGCCAGCAGTTATCTACGGAGGAACACTGAAGCTTTCTTT; cdr3_aa: CASSYLRRNTEAFF
d_call: .; clone_size: few; v_call: TRBV10-3; j_call: TRBJ2-5; cdr3_nt: TGTGCCATCAGTGACGTTAAGGAGACCCAGTACTTC; cdr3_aa: CAISDVKETQYF
d_call: .; clone_size: many; v_call: TRBV6-2/TRBV6-3; j_call: TRBJ2-7; cdr3_nt: TGTGCCAGCAGTGCGCCCTCCGACGAGCAGTACTTC; cdr3_aa: CASSAPSDEQYF
d_call: TRBD1; clone_size: many; v_call: TRBV2; j_call: TRBJ2-1; cdr3_nt: TGTGCCAGCAGTCCTCGACAGGGATACTACAATGAGCAGTTCTTC; cdr3_aa: CASSPRQGYYNEQFF
d_call: TRBD1; clone_size: many; v_call: TRBV2; j_call: TRBJ1-1; cdr3_nt: TGTGCCAGCAATACAGGGGCTGAAGCTTTCTTT; cdr3_aa: CASNTGAEAFF
d_call: .; clone_size: many; v_call: TRBV28; j_call: TRBJ2-7; cdr3_nt: TGTGCCAGCAGCCGGGACGTCCCCTCCTACGAGCAGTACTTC; cdr3_aa: CASSRDVPSYEQYF
d_call: .; clone_size: many; v_call: TRBV9; j_call: TRBJ2-1; cdr3_nt: TGTGCCAGCAGCGACCCCGGCCTGAATGAGCAGTTCTTC; cdr3_aa: CASSDPGLNEQFF